This T cell receptor beta chain was recorded in a study of neurological immune-mediated disorders. Germline V gene lookup returns CDR1 LNHDA and CDR2 SQIVND (reference sequence). V dropped 7 bases and J dropped 8; count of bases not matched to a gene: 8. The CDR3 spans 14 residues. Turning to this clonotype: Its antigen is currently unknown.

Study results and limitations: Phylogenetic grouping assigned the repertoires of 18 of 34 multiple sclerosis patients to a single related-CDR3 cluster, representing a possible signature. Private repertoires in all groups were suggested, as expanded clones shared no CDR3 amino acid sequences across subjects.

TCRdb reanalysed the 5' RACE reads using MiXCR and keeps one entry per CDR3 protein. The sample yields 130,000 or so distinct CDR3 sequences, 3% to 3.5% seen once. V usage is TRBV19 and J usage is TRBJ1-4; 9 bases line up with TRBD1. This receptor was obtained from a woman aged 25 to 39 with multiple sclerosis. Sequenced input: PBMCs. The CDR3 here is CASKGTGKGEKLFF. CDR3 sequence (DNA): TGTGCCAGTAAGGGGACAGGGAAGGGCGAAAAACTGTTTTTT.